This record concerns one TCR beta chain sequence. Its antigen remains unidentified. This entry belongs to a study of cytomegalovirus exposure and HLA in healthy donors. General study findings and limits: Most TCR sequences proved rare, with some public TCRs found in many donors. In vitro experiments confirmed that a few CMV-associated chains were specific for CMV antigens. Later, an analysis found that TCR clusters from the first cohort tended to co-occur in the roughly 120 validation repertoires.

The germline gives CDR1 MNHNY, CDR2 SVGAGI (reference sequence). V dropped 7 bases and J dropped 4 bases, with 14 bases sitting between them. This CDR3 has 14 residues. Produced via immunoSEQ multiplex PCR; TCRdb's table is partial and in-frame only. The table records more than 250,000 clones, about 85% of them present only once. The sequenced sample consisted of PBMCs. The chain is built from TRBV6-6 and TRBJ2-1; TRBD1 or TRBD2 may be the D gene (5 bases each). The receptor comes from a woman in her twenties or thirties in good health and CMV-seropositive. The CDR3 reads CASTNQGRYNEQFF. The CDR3 region has the DNA TGTGCCAGCACCAACCAGGGACGGTACAATGAGCAGTTCTTC.